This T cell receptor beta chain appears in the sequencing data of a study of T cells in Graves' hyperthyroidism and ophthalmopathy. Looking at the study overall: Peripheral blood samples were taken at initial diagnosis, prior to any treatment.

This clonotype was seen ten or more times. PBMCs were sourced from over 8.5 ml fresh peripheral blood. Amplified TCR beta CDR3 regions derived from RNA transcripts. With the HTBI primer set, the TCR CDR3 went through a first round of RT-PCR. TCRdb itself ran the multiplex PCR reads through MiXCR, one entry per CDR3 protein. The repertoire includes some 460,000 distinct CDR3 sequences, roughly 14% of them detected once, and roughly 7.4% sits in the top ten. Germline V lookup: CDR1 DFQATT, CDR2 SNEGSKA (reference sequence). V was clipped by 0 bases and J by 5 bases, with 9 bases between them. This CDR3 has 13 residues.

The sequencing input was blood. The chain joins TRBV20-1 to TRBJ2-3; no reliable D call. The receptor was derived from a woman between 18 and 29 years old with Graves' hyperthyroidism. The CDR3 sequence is CSARDPLLDTQYF. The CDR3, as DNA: TGCAGTGCTAGAGACCCCTTGCTAGATACGCAGTATTTT.